The next 14 T cell receptor beta chains were all read from a single sample in a study of Graves' ophthalmopathy and Graves' hyperthyroidism. The study amplified TCR beta CDR3 regions using RNA transcripts. Second-round multiplex PCR came after a first-round RT-PCR that employed HTBI primers. One entry per CDR3 protein results from TCRdb running MiXCR on the multiplex PCR reads. This sample carries 170,000 or so distinct CDR3 sequences, 30% to 45% of them seen once, and the ten largest clones take less than 6%. The sequenced sample was peripheral blood. These receptors were collected from a woman between 35 and 50 years old with Graves' ophthalmopathy.

This clonotype occurred many times. The CDR3 here is CASSPDRDNPTNTIYF. CDR3 bases: TGTGCCAGCAGTCCGGACCGGGACAACCCAACGAACACCATATATTTT. The chain is built from TRBV27 and TRBJ1-3; D is possibly TRBD1 (6 bases). This CDR3 is built from 16 residues. In germline, CDR1 is MNHEY, CDR2 SMNVEV (reference sequence). Trimming pared 5 bases from V and 7 bases from J, leaving 21 bases between.

V gene TRBV29-1 combines with J gene TRBJ2-7, with D maybe TRBD1 (6 bases). The length of the CDR3 is 11 residues. Germline CDR1 SQVTM, CDR2 ANQGSEA. V lost 4 bases and J lost 7, with 11 bases in between. In DNA, the CDR3 is TGCAGCGTTGGGAGCGACAGGGAGCAGTACTTC. It yields the protein CSVGSDREQYF.

This clonotype has a count of ten or more. This chain joins TRBV19 and TRBJ2-7, with TRBD1 as a possible D gene (5 bases). This CDR3 has 14 residues. V was pared by 3 bases and J by 5 bases, with 14 bases between. Germline CDR1 and CDR2: LNHDA and SQIVND (reference sequence). The CDR3 protein is CASSITGGMDEQYF. The CDR3 DNA is TGTGCCAGTAGTATCACAGGTGGTATGGACGAGCAGTACTTC.

The chain recombines TRBV7-8 with TRBJ2-5; D is perhaps TRBD2 (5 bases). From germline, CDR1 is SGHVS and CDR2 FQNEAQ. Trimming removed 2 bases from V and 2 bases from J, with 15 bases in between. The CDR3 is 16 amino acids. The CDR3: CASSLPPASPQETQYF. The CDR3 nucleotides read TGTGCCAGCAGCTTACCCCCAGCTAGCCCTCAAGAGACCCAGTACTTC.

This chain uses TRBV6-2 or TRBV6-3 with TRBJ1-1, with 7 bases identical to TRBD1. Trimming took 6 bases from V and 5 from J; bases not matched to a gene: 9. The CDR3 has 14 amino acids. The V gene's germline CDR1 is MNHEY and CDR2 SVGEGT. CDR3 amino acids: CASRRGVQGTEAFF. CDR3 bases: TGTGCCAGCAGACGGGGGGTACAGGGGACTGAAGCTTTCTTT.

There are many counts of this clonotype. The chain couples TRBV28 to TRBJ1-5; 8 nucleotides line up with TRBD1. The CDR3 extends over 14 amino acids. The J segment lost 5 bases and the V segment lost 6 bases, leaving 6 bases of the junction unmatched. Germline values: CDR1 MDHEN, CDR2 SYDVKM. The DNA for the CDR3 is TGTGCCAGCAGCCGGGACAGGCTTTATCAGCCCCAGCATTTT. Translation: CASSRDRLYQPQHF.

This clonotype was seen at least ten times. The chain uses TRBV7-8 and TRBJ1-1, with D perhaps TRBD1 (6 bases). This CDR3 has 15 amino acids. The germline CDR1 and CDR2 sequences are SGHVS and FQNEAQ. Trimming removed 1 base at V and 5 bases at J, with 14 bases between. The CDR3 nucleotides are TGTGCCAGCAGCTTAGGCAGGGGACGAGTGACTGAAGCTTTCTTT. This translates into CASSLGRGRVTEAFF.

In this sample, this clonotype turned up many times. The chain has TRBV7-2 and TRBJ2-7; D is perhaps TRBD1 or TRBD2 (5 bases each). V lost 4 bases and J 4 bases, leaving 20 bases between the germline ends. The CDR3 extends over 16 amino acids. The germline V gene encodes CDR1 SGHTA and CDR2 FQGNSA. The CDR3 sequence: CASSSSLGATGYEQYF. The CDR3 DNA reads as TGTGCCAGCAGCTCTAGCCTCGGGGCTACGGGGTACGAGCAGTACTTC.

The chain joins TRBV7-9 to TRBJ2-5; D perhaps matches TRBD1 (6 bases). Looked up from germline, CDR1 is SEHNR and CDR2 is FQNEAQ (reference sequence). V was shortened by 5 bases and J by 2 bases, with 12 bases between the two germline ends. The CDR3 is 14 amino acids. This CDR3 reads CASSEGTGQETQYF. CDR3 bases: TGTGCCAGCAGCGAGGGAACAGGGCAAGAGACCCAGTACTTC.

This clonotype was counted ten times or more. The chain uses TRBV3-1 and TRBJ1-2; no clear D gene. V was trimmed by 4 bases and J by 4 bases, leaving 10 bases between them. Looked up from germline, CDR1 is LGHDT and CDR2 is YNNKEL (reference sequence). The CDR3 contains 13 residues. CDR3 nucleotides: TGTGCCAGCAGCCCTCTAGAAGGCTATGGCTACACCTTC. Translated, it gives CASSPLEGYGYTF.

This clonotype appeared many times. The chain carries TRBV9 and TRBJ1-3; 7 nucleotides align to TRBD1. The CDR3 runs to 14 residues. Germline CDR1 SGDLS, CDR2 YYNGEE. V was clipped by 3 bases and J by 1 base; unmatched bases: 1. The CDR3 here is CASSATGSGNTIYF. DNA for the CDR3: TGTGCCAGCAGCGCGACAGGGTCTGGAAACACCATATATTTT.

The table lists this clonotype with many counts. The CDR3 DNA is TGTGCCACCAGTGACGGCGGACAGGACGGGTATCAGCCCCAGCATTTT. Translation gives CATSDGGQDGYQPQHF. The gene calls are TRBV24-1 and TRBJ1-5, with 7 bases fitting TRBD1. CDR3 length: 16 amino acids. Trimming took 4 bases from V and 5 from J; bases not matched to a gene: 10. CDR1 KGHDR and CDR2 SFDVKD come from the germline V gene.

This clonotype was counted ten times or more. V gene TRBV20-1 combines with J gene TRBJ2-7, with TRBD1 matching over 7 bases. J lost 2 bases, V lost 6 bases, and 10 bases had no gene match. Looked up from germline, CDR1 is DFQATT and CDR2 is SNEGSKA (reference sequence). The CDR3 extends over 14 amino acids. CDR3 bases: TGCAGTGCAAACGCGGTCGGGACAGCCTACGAGCAGTACTTC. Amino acids: CSANAVGTAYEQYF.

This clonotype was seen at least ten times. The chain carries TRBV7-2 and TRBJ2-7, with 7 nucleotides matching TRBD2. The J segment lost 0 bases and the V segment lost 7 bases, leaving 6 bases of the junction unmatched. This CDR3 contains 14 residues. Germline CDR1 SGHTA, CDR2 FQGNSA. The CDR3 protein is CASKTSASSYEQYF. The CDR3, as DNA: TGTGCCAGCAAAACTAGCGCGAGCTCCTACGAGCAGTACTTC.